The clone carrying this T cell receptor beta chain was detected ten times or more. Its antigen is as yet unknown. The data stem from a study of neurological immune-mediated disorders. The germline V gene has CDR1 SGHTA and CDR2 FQGTGA. The V gene end was trimmed by 6 bases and the J gene end by 0 bases; junction bases not matched to a gene: 3. CDR3 length: 14 amino acids. cDNA was made by 5'RACE with 10-nucleotide random UMIs. TCRdb processed the 5' RACE reads anew with MiXCR; each CDR3 protein has one entry. Of roughly 90,000 distinct CDR3 sequences in the sample, around 3.4% were seen once. Findings and caveats of the study: The study found the most TCR clonal expansion in HTLV-1-associated myelopathy and the least in multiple sclerosis, below healthy controls. No CDR3 amino acid sequences were shared by expanded clones across subjects, suggesting private repertoires in all groups.

This TCR derives from a woman between 50 and 59 years old with multiple sclerosis. The chain joins TRBV7-3 to TRBJ1-1; 8 positions match TRBD1. Sequencing used PBMCs. The CDR3 region has the DNA TGTGCCAGCAGTTCAGGGGGCATGAACACTGAAGCTTTCTTT. It specifies CASSSGGMNTEAFF.